A selection of T cell receptor beta chains follows, all from one sample in a study of T-cell reconstitution after alpha-beta-depleted transplantation in children. TCRdb ran MiXCR on the PCR reads and lists one entry per CDR3 protein. There are about 230,000 distinct CDR3 sequences in the sample; roughly 10% occur only once, and roughly 27% lies in the top ten. The sample here was PBMCs, taken before TCRalphabeta/CD19-depleted stem cell transplant. Every receptor here comes from a child younger than two with acute myeloid leukemia, due to receive a stem cell transplant. CDR3s include the opening cysteine and the closing phenylalanine or tryptophan. The D gene is left open where the match is weak. Clone sizes are given selectively: once, few, many, or a class where the clone is expanded.

clone_size d_call j_call v_call cdr3_aa cdr3_nt
. TRBD1 TRBJ1-5 TRBV20-1 CSAPRGQGQPQHF TGCAGTGCTCCCAGGGGGCAGGGGCAGCCCCAGCATTTT
many . TRBJ1-5 TRBV5-6 CASSFAGVDNQPQHF TGTGCCAGCAGCTTCGCGGGGGTGGACAATCAGCCCCAGCATTTT
many . TRBJ2-4 TRBV20-1 CSASTTPLAKNIQYF TGCAGTGCTAGCACGACACCTCTAGCCAAAAACATTCAGTACTTC
few . TRBJ2-7 TRBV20-1 CSASELRDGSYEQYF TGCAGTGCTAGTGAACTTAGGGACGGCTCCTACGAGCAGTACTTC
. . TRBJ1-2 TRBV28 CASSPLGPTSGGYTF TGTGCCAGCAGTCCCCTCGGACCTACTTCGGGAGGCTACACCTTC
many . TRBJ2-7 TRBV10-3 CAISEIGSIYEQYF TGTGCCATCAGTGAAATAGGGTCTATCTACGAGCAGTACTTC
many TRBD1 TRBJ2-1 TRBV5-1 CASSLQGEYNEQFF TGCGCCAGCAGCTTGCAGGGGGAATACAATGAGCAGTTCTTC
many . TRBJ1-1 TRBV18 CASSRVGTEAFF TGTGCCAGCTCAAGGGTCGGCACTGAAGCTTTCTTT
. . TRBJ2-6 TRBV12-3/TRBV12-4 CASSARKAGANVLTF TGTGCCAGCAGTGCTAGGAAGGCTGGGGCCAACGTCCTGACTTTC
few . TRBJ2-7 TRBV10-3 CAIRDTDYEQYF TGTGCCATCAGAGACACTGACTACGAGCAGTACTTC
. . TRBJ2-7 TRBV6-9 CASGFSNEQYF TGTGCCAGCGGGTTTTCGAACGAGCAGTACTTC
many . TRBJ1-2 TRBV4-3 CASSQEITRGDYGYTF TGCGCCAGCAGCCAAGAAATAACCAGGGGCGACTATGGCTACACCTTC
many TRBD2 TRBJ2-7 TRBV10-3 CAISGLAGGEQYF TGTGCCATCAGTGGACTAGCGGGAGGCGAGCAGTACTTC
. TRBD2 TRBJ2-7 TRBV18 CASSPPLLAGTYEQYF TGTGCCAGCTCACCACCGTTACTAGCGGGAACCTACGAGCAGTACTTC